These T cell receptor beta chains were read from a single sample in a study of T cell responses to AZD1222 COVID-19 vaccine. Here immunoSEQ multiplex PCR was the method, and the copy in TCRdb shows in-frame clones only, minus some. Altogether roughly 150,000 clones are present, about nine tenths being singletons, with the ten largest covering 1.5% to 2%. The input for sequencing was peripheral blood, taken on day 0 of AZD1222 vaccination. The receptors were gathered from an adult in good health. Both conserved end residues are part of each CDR3. The order of the fields is J gene, D gene, clone size, V gene, CDR3 DNA, CDR3 protein. A D gene is named only where the DNA matches it firmly. Clone size is given for some rows only: seen once, a few or many times, or a class if the clone is expanded.

TRBJ2-7,NA,NA,TRBV24-1,TGTGCCACCAGTGATCCACAGGGAGACTACGAGCAGTACTTC,CATSDPQGDYEQYF
TRBJ2-3,TRBD1,NA,TRBV19,TGTGCCAGTACACTTGACAGGGGGCTCACAGATACGCAGTATTTT,CASTLDRGLTDTQYF
TRBJ2-2,TRBD1,NA,TRBV28,TGTGCCAGCAATACACAGACAGGGATCGGGGAGCTGTTTTTT,CASNTQTGIGELFF
TRBJ1-1,NA,NA,TRBV29-1,TGCAGCGTTGATCCCGGGGGAAGCACTGAAGCTTTCTTT,CSVDPGGSTEAFF
TRBJ1-3,NA,NA,TRBV21-1,TGTGCCAGCAGCAAAGGGGCCAGGACCAGAAACACCATATATTTT,CASSKGARTRNTIYF
TRBJ1-3,NA,NA,TRBV7-9,TGTGCCAGCAGCTTAGCGCTTCAGGGAAACACCATATATTTT,CASSLALQGNTIYF
TRBJ2-3,TRBD1,NA,TRBV9,TGTGCCAGCAGCCGCCGACAGGGGGCTTTAGGCGATACGCAGTATTTT,CASSRRQGALGDTQYF
TRBJ2-5,NA,NA,TRBV10-1,TGCGCCAGCAGGAGGATTTTACCGGGGCTACAAGAGACCCAGTACTTC,CASRRILPGLQETQYF
TRBJ1-2,TRBD1,once,TRBV5-1,TGCGCCAGCAGCTTCATTTTGACAGGGGAAGGCTACACCTTC,CASSFILTGEGYTF
TRBJ1-6,TRBD1,NA,TRBV27,TGTGCCAGCAGTTTGGACAGGGGCAATTCACCCCTCCACTTT,CASSLDRGNSPLHF
TRBJ1-1,NA,NA,TRBV15,TGTGCCACCAGCATGAGGGTCCAGCCCGAGACTGAAGCTTTCTTT,CATSMRVQPETEAFF